A single sample is the source of the 13 T cell receptor beta chains below, sequenced in a study. Cells sorted as Tregs were CD4+, CD25+ and CD127-/low. TCRdb re-called the 5' RACE reads with MiXCR, one entry per CDR3 protein. The profile covers approximately 10,000 distinct CDR3 sequences, with roughly 27% appearing a single time and about 3.2% taken by the ten largest. Sequenced input: Tregs sorted from blood. The source is a female donor with breast cancer.

Concerning this clonotype: The junction shows a germline mismatch at one end, possibly a read error. This chain joins TRBV6-5 and TRBJ1-2; D not certain. The CDR3 contains 15 residues. CDR1 and CDR2 (germline): MNHEY, SVGAGI. The CDR3 spells CASSHEVDGAGGYTF. CDR3 in DNA: TGTGCCAGCAGCCATGAGGTGGACGGTGCGGGCGGCTACACCTTT.

This clonotype was found many times. The V call is TRBV27, the J call TRBJ2-7; 9 nucleotides agree with TRBD1. Germline V gene data show CDR1 as MNHEY and CDR2 as SMNVEV (reference sequence). The CDR3 runs 15 residues. V gave up 0 bases and J gave up 0 bases; unmatched junction bases: 0. In DNA, the CDR3 is TGTGCCAGCAGTTTATCGGGACAGGGCTCCTACGAGCAGTACTTC. This sequence encodes CASSLSGQGSYEQYF.

This clonotype is termed medium-sized. This sequence joins TRBV7-9 and TRBJ2-3; no firm D call. V was shortened by 5 bases and J by 3 bases, with 18 bases between the two germline ends. The CDR3 is 16 amino acids. Germline V gene sequence: CDR1 SEHNR, CDR2 FQNEAQ (reference sequence). This chain's CDR3 is CASSPSDGWTTDTQYF. DNA for the CDR3: TGTGCCAGCAGCCCCTCGGACGGGTGGACGACAGATACGCAGTATTTT.

This clonotype was counted only a few times. This may be a read error: a much more frequent sequence differs by one nucleotide. The chain is built from TRBV6-5 and TRBJ2-1; D ambiguous. The V gene lost 2 bases and the J gene lost 8 bases, with 4 bases spanning the gap. The CDR3 is 11 amino acids. From germline, CDR1 is MNHEY and CDR2 SVGAGI. The CDR3 region is CASSYGDEQFF. DNA for the CDR3: TGTGCCAGCAGTTACGGCGATGAGCAGTTCTTC.

This clonotype was seen ten or more times. V usage is TRBV5-1 and J usage is TRBJ1-1; D remains ambiguous. Trimming pared 3 bases from V and 1 base from J, leaving 13 bases between. Germline CDR1 and CDR2: SGHRS and YFSETQ. The CDR3 is 15 residues long. For the CDR3, the DNA is TGCGCCAGCAGCTCCGCGGGTGTGGCGAACACTGAAGCTTTCTTT. Translation gives CASSSAGVANTEAFF.

This clonotype was counted many times. The chain is built from TRBV7-9 and TRBJ2-1; TRBD2 matches at 10 bases. There are 16 residues in the CDR3. V lost 1 base and J lost 5; bases outside the gene matches: 5. Germline V gives CDR1 SEHNR, CDR2 FQNEAQ (reference sequence). CDR3 sequence reads: CASSLVGTSDHNEQFF. For the CDR3, the DNA is TGTGCCAGCAGCTTAGTCGGGACTAGCGATCACAATGAGCAGTTCTTC.

Comments on this clonotype: This CDR3 is missing its conserved last phenylalanine or tryptophan, likely due to a read error. The DNA is omitted, as the CDR3 cannot be located on it reliably, and the CDR3 follows TCRdb's listing. The chain recombines TRBV7-3 with TRBJ1-1; the table's D call, TRBD1, has no DNA check behind it. CDR1 and CDR2 (germline): SGHTA, FQGTGA. The CDR3 extends over 15 residues, inclusive of both ends. The chain's CDR3 is CASSLSTGPNTEAFI.

By sample share, this clonotype is medium-sized. The rearrangement links TRBV4-1 to TRBJ2-3; D remains unclear. The germline gives CDR1 MGHRA, CDR2 YSYEKL. Trimming removed 0 bases at V and 2 bases at J, with 6 bases between. This CDR3 comprises 14 residues. CDR3 DNA: TGCGCCAGCAGCCAAGATGGGCTCACAGATACGCAGTATTTT. It yields the protein CASSQDGLTDTQYF.

A word on this clonotype: One junction end disagrees with the germline gene, perhaps due to a read error. V and J are TRBV6-4 and TRBJ2-1, with D possibly TRBD2 on 6 matching bases. In germline, CDR1 is MRHNA, CDR2 SNTAGT. The CDR3 totals 14 residues. For the CDR3, the DNA is TGTGCCAGTAGTGAGGTATCCGGAGGGACCGAGCAGTTCTTC. It codes for CASSEVSGGTEQFF.

As regards this clonotype: This may come from a read error, since a much larger clone is one base off. The V and J genes are TRBV10-2 and TRBJ2-7; 10 bases are shared with TRBD2. V shed 6 bases, J shed 0 bases, and the junction held 5 bases outside the gene matches. Germline CDR1 is WSHSY and CDR2 is SAAADI. This CDR3 spans 15 amino acids. The CDR3 here is CASSETSGNSYEQYF. The DNA for the CDR3 is TGCGCCAGCAGCGAAACTAGCGGGAACTCCTACGAGCAGTACTTC.

The chain is built from TRBV4-3 and TRBJ1-1; no clear D. Germline V gene sequence: CDR1 LGHNA, CDR2 YSLEER. V was pared by 0 bases and J by 4 bases, with 15 bases between. CDR3 length equals 16 residues. CDR3 DNA: TGCGCCAGCAGCCAAGAAACTGGAGGATCGGGCACTGAAGCTTTCTTT. Translating gives CASSQETGGSGTEAFF.

This clonotype appeared many times. The chain is built from TRBV19 and TRBJ2-1, with D possibly TRBD2 on 6 matching bases. Looked up from germline, CDR1 is LNHDA and CDR2 is SQIVND (reference sequence). The CDR3 has 17 amino acids. V lost 3 bases and J lost 0, with 15 bases in between. The CDR3 DNA reads TGTGCCAGTAGTATCCACATGGCGGGAAGCTCCTACAATGAGCAGTTCTTC. It yields the protein CASSIHMAGSSYNEQFF.

By proportion, this clonotype is medium-sized. The CDR3 DNA reads as TGCAGTGCTAGAGGAAGGGGACTAGCGGAAAGCTCCTACAATGAGCAGTTCTTC. Translation gives CSARGRGLAESSYNEQFF. This sequence joins TRBV20-1 and TRBJ2-1, with 11 bases that match TRBD2. The V gene end was trimmed by 1 base and the J gene end by 0 bases; junction bases not matched to a gene: 8. Germline lookup yields CDR1 DFQATT and CDR2 SNEGSKA (reference sequence). The length of the CDR3 is 18 residues.